The clone carrying this T cell receptor beta chain has a count of ten or more. The source of the sample is a study of response to subunit inactivated influenza vaccine. TCRdb called the RT-PCR reads again in MiXCR, with one record for every CDR3 protein. The data show approximately 500,000 distinct CDR3 sequences, under 30% seen once. This CDR3 is 13 amino acids long. The V and J ends lost 3 bases and 7 bases, in that order; junction bases with no gene match: 3. Germline CDR1 is KGHSH and CDR2 is LQKENI. These same data were also listed under a study on T cells expressing NK-cell markers. That work contributes: The cDNA for TCR beta came from 5'RACE template switching with UMIs.

The receptor was derived from a man in his fifties who received an inactivated influenza vaccine. Sequencing was performed on CD4+ T cells sorted from PBMCs, taken 11 to 12 days after vaccination. V and J are TRBV18 and TRBJ1-1; 9 nucleotides line up with TRBD1. The CDR3 here is CASSPGQGVEAFF. The CDR3 nucleotides are TGTGCCAGCTCACCGGGACAGGGAGTTGAAGCTTTCTTT.